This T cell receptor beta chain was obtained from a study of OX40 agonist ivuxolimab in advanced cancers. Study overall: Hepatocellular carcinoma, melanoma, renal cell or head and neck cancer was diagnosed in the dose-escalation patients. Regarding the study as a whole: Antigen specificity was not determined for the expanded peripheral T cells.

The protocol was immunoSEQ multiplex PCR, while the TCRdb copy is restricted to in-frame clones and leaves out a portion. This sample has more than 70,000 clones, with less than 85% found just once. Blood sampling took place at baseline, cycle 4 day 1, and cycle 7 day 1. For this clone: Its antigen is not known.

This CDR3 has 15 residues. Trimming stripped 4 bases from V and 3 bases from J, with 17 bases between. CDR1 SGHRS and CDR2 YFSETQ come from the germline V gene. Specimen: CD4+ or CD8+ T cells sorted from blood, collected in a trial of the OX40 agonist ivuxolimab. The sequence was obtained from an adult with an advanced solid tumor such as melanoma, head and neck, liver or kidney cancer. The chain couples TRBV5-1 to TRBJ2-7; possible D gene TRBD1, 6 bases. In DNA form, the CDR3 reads TGCGCCAGCAGCCCGGACAGCGTACATCTCTACGAGCAGTACTTC. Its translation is CASSPDSVHLYEQYF.